This T cell receptor beta chain originates from a study of blood T cells in healthy people across ages. General study results and limits: Changes in expanded clonotypes were possibly confounded, as the CMV status of donors was unknown. Correlation between TCR beta diversity and naive T cell percentage was strong. Comparison with aged donors showed that long-lived donors had more naive CD4+ cells and higher diversity.

Note on this clonotype: Its cognate antigen is unknown. The germline gene is not matched at one end of the junction; a read error may be the cause.

The CDR3 sequence is 13 residues long. Germline V CDR1 and CDR2: DFQATT, SNEGSKA (reference sequence). Primed by a sample-barcoded 5' primer and a J-beta primer mix, a second PCR proceeded for roughly 7 to 11 cycles. With 12 random nucleotides, a template-switch adaptor tagged each individual cDNA molecule. TCRdb re-called the 5' RACE reads with MiXCR, one entry per CDR3 protein. Altogether around 1.5 million distinct CDR3 sequences are present, 30% to 35% being singletons, with the ten largest covering roughly 10%. The receptor's source is a woman aged 25 to 45 in good health. This chain joins TRBV20-1 and TRBJ1-2; no clear D gene. Sequencing was done on a sample of blood. The CDR3 sequence: CGARGQADYGYTF. The CDR3 DNA follows: TGCGGTGCTAGAGGGCAGGCAGACTATGGCTACACCTTC.